These T cell receptor beta chains were read from a single sample in a study of cytomegalovirus exposure and HLA in healthy donors. The protocol was immunoSEQ multiplex PCR, while the TCRdb copy is restricted to in-frame clones and leaves out a portion. The table includes 270,000 or so clones, roughly 85% detected once. The sequencing sample was made of PBMCs. The receptors were gathered from a man aged 40-55 years in good health and CMV-seropositive. Each CDR3 is given with its conserved first and last residue. A D gene is named only where the DNA matches it firmly. For some rows the clone size is stated as once, few or many, or as a class when expanded; others skip it.

V,D,J,size,DNA,CDR3
TRBV18,TRBD1,TRBJ1-2,NA,TGTGCCAGCTCGCAGGACAGGGGGCGACGCTATGGCTACACCTTC,CASSQDRGRRYGYTF
TRBV19,NA,TRBJ2-7,NA,TGTGCCAGTAGTGTTACAGGGCACTCCTACGAGCAGTACTTC,CASSVTGHSYEQYF
TRBV5-6,NA,TRBJ2-7,NA,TGTGCCAGCGCCCTAAGGGGTCGCGAGCAGTACTTC,CASALRGREQYF
TRBV5-1,TRBD2,TRBJ2-7,NA,TGCGCCAGCAGCTTGGCCGCGGGAGTCTACGAGCAGTACTTC,CASSLAAGVYEQYF
TRBV6-1,NA,TRBJ2-7,once,TGTGCCAGCAGGGGGCCTGCTAGGGAGCAGTACTTC,CASRGPAREQYF
TRBV25-1,TRBD1,TRBJ1-5,NA,TGTGCCAGCAGACAGGGGGCTGATCAGCCCCAGCATTTT,CASRQGADQPQHF
TRBV28,NA,TRBJ2-1,NA,TGTGCCAGCAGAGGCGGGTACAATGAGCAGTTCTTC,CASRGGYNEQFF
TRBV9,TRBD1,TRBJ1-1,NA,TGTGCCAGCAGCGCATCCGGGACAGGGAACACTGAAGCTTTCTTT,CASSASGTGNTEAFF
TRBV29-1,NA,TRBJ2-7,NA,TGCAGCGTGACTCAGGGATTCTCCTACGAGCAGTACTTC,CSVTQGFSYEQYF
TRBV21-1,NA,TRBJ2-5,once,TGTGCCAGCAGCAAAGGGACAGCTCAAGAGACCCAGTACTTC,CASSKGTAQETQYF
TRBV18,TRBD1,TRBJ2-2,NA,TGTGCCAGCTCACCTACCGGGACAGGGGACACCGGGGAGCTGTTTTTT,CASSPTGTGDTGELFF
TRBV7-9,NA,TRBJ2-7,few,TGTGCCAGCAGCTTAAGCGGAACCTACGAGCAGTACTTC,CASSLSGTYEQYF
TRBV6-5,TRBD1,TRBJ1-2,NA,TGTGCCAGCAGCCCAGTTACACAGGGGGTTTATGGCTACACCTTC,CASSPVTQGVYGYTF
TRBV9,NA,TRBJ1-1,NA,TGTGCCAGCAGCGCCAACACAATCATGAACACTGAAGCTTTCTTT,CASSANTIMNTEAFF
TRBV28,TRBD1,TRBJ1-2,NA,TGTGCCAGCAGACAACCTAAGGAACAGGGGTGGAGCTATGGCTACACCTTC,CASRQPKEQGWSYGYTF
TRBV6-6,TRBD1,TRBJ2-3,NA,TGTGCCAGCAGGGAAACAGGGGGCGCGGCAGATACGCAGTATTTT,CASRETGGAADTQYF
TRBV4-2,NA,TRBJ2-3,NA,TGTGCCAGCAGCGCCCGACTAGACACAGATACGCAGTATTTT,CASSARLDTDTQYF
TRBV29-1,NA,TRBJ1-1,NA,TGCAGCGTTGGGGGGGGAACTGAAGCTTTCTTT,CSVGGGTEAFF
TRBV6-4,NA,TRBJ2-1,NA,TGTGCCAGCAGTGCGAGCGGAAGCTCCTACAATGAGCAGTTCTTC,CASSASGSSYNEQFF
TRBV19,TRBD2,TRBJ2-7,once,TGTGCCAGTAGTATCTCTAGCGGGAACTACGAGCAGTACTTC,CASSISSGNYEQYF
TRBV11-1,TRBD1,TRBJ2-7,NA,TGTGCCAGCAGATTCCGGACAGGGGAATACGAGCAGTACTTC,CASRFRTGEYEQYF
TRBV4-1,NA,TRBJ2-7,NA,TGCGCCAGCAGCCAAGCTCCCAGATCCTACGAGCAGTACTTC,CASSQAPRSYEQYF
TRBV27,NA,TRBJ2-1,NA,TGTGCCAGCAGCTTAGCCCTGAGCTCCTACAATGAGCAGTTCTTC,CASSLALSSYNEQFF
TRBV15,TRBD2,TRBJ2-1,NA,TGTGCCACCAGCAGAGATTTAGCGGGAGTTTACAATGAGCAGTTCTTC,CATSRDLAGVYNEQFF
TRBV7-2,NA,TRBJ1-3,few,TGTGCCAGCAGCCCCAGGGCCCAGAGCTCTGGAAACACCATATATTTT,CASSPRAQSSGNTIYF
TRBV4-1,NA,TRBJ2-7,NA,TGCGCCAGCAGCCAAGAAGAGGGCGTTACCTCCTACGAGCAGTACTTC,CASSQEEGVTSYEQYF
TRBV4-1,NA,TRBJ2-1,NA,TGCGCCAGCAGCCACCCATGGAGACTGCCTGCAGAGCAGTTCTTC,CASSHPWRLPAEQFF
TRBV18,NA,TRBJ2-3,once,TGTGCCAGCTCACCACGGCAGGGGACAGATACGCAGTATTTT,CASSPRQGTDTQYF
TRBV5-6,NA,TRBJ1-1,few,TGTGCCAGCAGCTTGGGGCGGGGGGATGAAGCTTTCTTT,CASSLGRGDEAFF
TRBV5-1,TRBD2,TRBJ2-3,NA,TGCGCCAGCAGGGGGATCGGACTAGCGGGAACGCACACAGATACGCAGTATTTT,CASRGIGLAGTHTDTQYF
TRBV11-2,NA,TRBJ1-2,NA,TGTGCCAGCAGCTTAGATCTCGGTACAGGGTTCATCTATGGCTACACCTTC,CASSLDLGTGFIYGYTF
TRBV28,NA,TRBJ2-3,NA,TGTGCCAGCGCGGGGTGGCGACTTACAGGGGCAGATACGCAGTATTTT,CASAGWRLTGADTQYF
TRBV21-1,NA,TRBJ1-5,NA,TGTGCCAGCAGCAAAGGCAGGGGCCATCAGCCCCAGCATTTT,CASSKGRGHQPQHF
TRBV7-8,TRBD1,TRBJ2-4,NA,TGTGCCAGCAGCTTATCCCCCGGGACAGGGGCAAAAAACATTCAGTACTTC,CASSLSPGTGAKNIQYF
TRBV27,TRBD1,TRBJ2-1,NA,TGTGCCAGCAGTTTATCGGGGACAGGGTACTCCTACAATGAGCAGTTCTTC,CASSLSGTGYSYNEQFF
TRBV5-4,NA,TRBJ2-5,NA,TGTGCCAGCAGCGCTGGACAGCTAGAGACCCAGTACTTC,CASSAGQLETQYF
TRBV4-3,TRBD1,TRBJ2-3,NA,TGCGCCAGCAGCCCCAAAGGCAGGGGGTTCACAGATACGCAGTATTTT,CASSPKGRGFTDTQYF
TRBV11-2,TRBD2,TRBJ2-1,NA,TGTGCCAGCAGTCCGCTTTATCTGAAGCGGGGGGAGGACGATGAGCAGTTCTTC,CASSPLYLKRGEDDEQFF
TRBV30,NA,TRBJ2-7,few,TGTGCCTGGAGTCCCCCTGCTGTAGCGGAGGCCTCCTACGAGCAGTACTTC,CAWSPPAVAEASYEQYF
TRBV9,NA,TRBJ1-3,once,TGTGCCAGCAGCCCGGGAGTAGCCGCTGGAAACACCATATATTTT,CASSPGVAAGNTIYF
TRBV7-2,TRBD1,TRBJ2-1,NA,TGTGCCAGCAGCTCCCATAGGGGACAGACTGAGCAGTTCTTC,CASSSHRGQTEQFF
TRBV7-6,NA,TRBJ2-3,NA,TGTGCCAGCAGCTCCCTTAGCGGCACAGATACGCAGTATTTT,CASSSLSGTDTQYF
TRBV7-7,NA,TRBJ2-2,NA,TGTGCTAGCAGCCCCGGGACTGCCCAAGAGAACACCGGGGAGCTGTTTTTT,CASSPGTAQENTGELFF
TRBV7-2,TRBD1,TRBJ1-6,NA,TGTGCCAGCAGCTTAGTACAGGGGGGTAATTCACCCCTCCACTTT,CASSLVQGGNSPLHF
TRBV7-8,NA,TRBJ1-1,NA,TGTGCCAGCAGCTTAGTGAGGCAGGGCAACACTGAAGCTTTCTTT,CASSLVRQGNTEAFF
TRBV29-1,NA,TRBJ2-1,NA,TGCAGCGTTGAAGGACAGGACACACAATACAATGAGCAGTTCTTC,CSVEGQDTQYNEQFF
TRBV19,TRBD1,TRBJ1-5,NA,TGTGCCAGTAGTATTTTACAGGGGATCTCGGTTAGCAATCAGCCCCAGCATTTT,CASSILQGISVSNQPQHF
TRBV6-4,TRBD1,TRBJ1-6,once,TGTGCCAGCAGTTGGACAGGGAGGATTGGTTCACCCCTCCACTTT,CASSWTGRIGSPLHF
TRBV6-5,TRBD2,TRBJ2-1,NA,TGTGCCAGCAGTTACTCCCGGACTAGCGGGAGGAATGAGCAGTTCTTC,CASSYSRTSGRNEQFF